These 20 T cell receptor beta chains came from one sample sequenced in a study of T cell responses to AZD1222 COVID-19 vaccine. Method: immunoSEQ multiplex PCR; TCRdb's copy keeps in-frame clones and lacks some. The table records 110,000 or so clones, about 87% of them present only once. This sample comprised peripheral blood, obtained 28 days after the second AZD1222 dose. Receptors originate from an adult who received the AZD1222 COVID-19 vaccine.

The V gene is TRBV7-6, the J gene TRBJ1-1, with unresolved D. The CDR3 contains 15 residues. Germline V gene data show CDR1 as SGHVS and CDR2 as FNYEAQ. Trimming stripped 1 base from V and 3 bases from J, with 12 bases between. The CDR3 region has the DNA TGTGCCAGCAGCTTAGGGGAACCCTTTTACACTGAAGCTTTCTTT. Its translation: CASSLGEPFYTEAFF.

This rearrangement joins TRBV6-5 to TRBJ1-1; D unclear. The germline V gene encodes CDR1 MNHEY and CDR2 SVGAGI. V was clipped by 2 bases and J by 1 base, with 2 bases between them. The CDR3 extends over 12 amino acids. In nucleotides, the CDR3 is TGTGCCAGCAGTTACAAGAACACTGAAGCTTTCTTT. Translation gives CASSYKNTEAFF.

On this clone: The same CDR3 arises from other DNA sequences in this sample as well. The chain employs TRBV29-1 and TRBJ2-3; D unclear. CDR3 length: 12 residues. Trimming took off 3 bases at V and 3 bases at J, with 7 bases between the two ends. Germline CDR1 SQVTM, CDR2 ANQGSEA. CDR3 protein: CSVDLGTDTQYF. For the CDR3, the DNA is TGCAGCGTTGATCTGGGAACAGATACGCAGTATTTT.

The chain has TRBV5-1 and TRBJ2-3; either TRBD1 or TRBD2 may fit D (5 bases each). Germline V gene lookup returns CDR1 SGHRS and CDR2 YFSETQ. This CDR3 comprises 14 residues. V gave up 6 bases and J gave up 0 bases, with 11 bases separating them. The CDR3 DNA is TGCGCCAGCAACCGGGACGCTAGCACAGATACGCAGTATTTT. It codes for CASNRDASTDTQYF.

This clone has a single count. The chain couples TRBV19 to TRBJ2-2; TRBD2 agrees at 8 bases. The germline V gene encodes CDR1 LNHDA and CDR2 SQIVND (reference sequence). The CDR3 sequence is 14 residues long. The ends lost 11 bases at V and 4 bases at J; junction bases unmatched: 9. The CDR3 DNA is TGTGCCTGTCGGGGGGGGGCGAGCACCGGGGAGCTGTTTTTT. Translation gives CACRGGASTGELFF.

CDR3 sequence reads: CASRRGENTEAFF. CDR3 coding DNA: TGTGCCAGCAGACGGGGGGAAAACACTGAAGCTTTCTTT. The chain employs TRBV11-2 and TRBJ1-1; D is possibly TRBD1 (5 bases). V was pared by 6 bases and J by 2 bases, with 10 bases between. This CDR3 region has 13 residues. CDR1 is SGHAT and CDR2 is FQNNGV in the germline V gene.

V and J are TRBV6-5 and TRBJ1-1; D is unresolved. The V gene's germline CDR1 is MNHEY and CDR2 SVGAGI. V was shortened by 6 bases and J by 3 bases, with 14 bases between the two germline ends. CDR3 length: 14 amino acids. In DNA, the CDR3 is TGTGCCAGCAGACTCACACAGAAAGACACTGAAGCTTTCTTT. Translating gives CASRLTQKDTEAFF.

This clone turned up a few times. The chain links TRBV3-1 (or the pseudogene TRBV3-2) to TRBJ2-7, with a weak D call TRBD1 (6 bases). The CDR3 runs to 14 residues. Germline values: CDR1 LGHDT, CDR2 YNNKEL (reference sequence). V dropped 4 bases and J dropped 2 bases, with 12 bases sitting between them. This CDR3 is CASSLSGTPYEQYF. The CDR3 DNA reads TGTGCCAGCAGCCTTTCCGGGACACCCTACGAGCAGTACTTC.

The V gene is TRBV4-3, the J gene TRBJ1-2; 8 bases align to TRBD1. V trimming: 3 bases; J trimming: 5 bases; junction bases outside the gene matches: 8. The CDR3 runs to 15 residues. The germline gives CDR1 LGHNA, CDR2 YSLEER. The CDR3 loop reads CASSHAGTGAYGYTF. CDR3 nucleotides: TGCGCCAGCAGCCACGCCGGGACAGGAGCTTATGGCTACACCTTC.

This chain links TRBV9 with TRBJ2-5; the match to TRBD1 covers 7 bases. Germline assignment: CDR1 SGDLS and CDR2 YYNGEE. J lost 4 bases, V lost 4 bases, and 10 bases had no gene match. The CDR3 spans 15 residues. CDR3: CASSTGATRIETQYF. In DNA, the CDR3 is TGTGCCAGCAGCACAGGGGCCACGCGGATAGAGACCCAGTACTTC.

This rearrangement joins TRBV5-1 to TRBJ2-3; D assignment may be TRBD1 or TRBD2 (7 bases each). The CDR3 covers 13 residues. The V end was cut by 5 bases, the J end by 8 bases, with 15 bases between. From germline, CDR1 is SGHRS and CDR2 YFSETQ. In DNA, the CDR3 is TGCGCCAGCAGTATTGACAGGGAGGGTACGCAGTATTTT. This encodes CASSIDREGTQYF.

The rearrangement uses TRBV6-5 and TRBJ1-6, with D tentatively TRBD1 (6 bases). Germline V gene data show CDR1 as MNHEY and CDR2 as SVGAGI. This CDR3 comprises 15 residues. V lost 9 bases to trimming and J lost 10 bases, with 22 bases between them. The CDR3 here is CASTEIQGFRSPLHF. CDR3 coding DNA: TGTGCCAGTACAGAAATACAGGGCTTTAGATCACCCCTCCACTTT.

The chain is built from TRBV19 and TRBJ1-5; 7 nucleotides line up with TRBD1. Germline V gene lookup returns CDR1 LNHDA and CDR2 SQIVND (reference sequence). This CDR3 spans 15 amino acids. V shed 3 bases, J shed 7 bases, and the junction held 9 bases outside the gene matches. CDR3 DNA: TGTGCCAGTAGTATTGAAAGGGGGCGGTTGCAGCCCCAGCATTTT. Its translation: CASSIERGRLQPQHF.

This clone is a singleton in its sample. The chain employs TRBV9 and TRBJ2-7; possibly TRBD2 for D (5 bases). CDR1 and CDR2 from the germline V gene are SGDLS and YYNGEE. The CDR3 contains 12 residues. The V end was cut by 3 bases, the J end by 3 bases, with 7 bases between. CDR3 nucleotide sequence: TGTGCCAGCAGCGCGGCGGGCTACGAGCAGTACTTC. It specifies CASSAAGYEQYF.

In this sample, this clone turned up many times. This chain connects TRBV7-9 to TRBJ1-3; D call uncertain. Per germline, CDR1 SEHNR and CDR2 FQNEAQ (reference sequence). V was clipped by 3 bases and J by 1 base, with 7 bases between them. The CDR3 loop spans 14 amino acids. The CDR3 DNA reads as TGTGCCAGCAGCTTGTCTAGATCTGGAAACACCATATATTTT. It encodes CASSLSRSGNTIYF.

The CDR3 DNA sequence: TGTGCCAGTAGTACTACCCCTACTAGTGGCTACACCTTC. This codes for CASSTTPTSGYTF. This sequence joins TRBV19 and TRBJ1-2; D remains ambiguous. The V end lost 4 bases, the J end lost 7 bases, and 13 bases lay between the germline ends. The CDR3 runs to 13 residues. From germline, CDR1 is LNHDA and CDR2 SQIVND (reference sequence).

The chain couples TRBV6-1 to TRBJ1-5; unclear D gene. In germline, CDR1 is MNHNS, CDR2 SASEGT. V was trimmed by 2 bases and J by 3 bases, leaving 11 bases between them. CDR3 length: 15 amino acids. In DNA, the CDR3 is TGTGCCAGCAGTGAATTGGGAGGAAACAATCAGCCCCAGCATTTT. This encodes CASSELGGNNQPQHF.

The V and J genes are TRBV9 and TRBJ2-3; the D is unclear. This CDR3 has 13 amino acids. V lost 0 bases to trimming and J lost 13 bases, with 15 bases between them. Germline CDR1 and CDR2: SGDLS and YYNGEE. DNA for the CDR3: TGTGCCAGCAGCGTAGGTTGGGAAAGCATTGAGTATTTT. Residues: CASSVGWESIEYF.

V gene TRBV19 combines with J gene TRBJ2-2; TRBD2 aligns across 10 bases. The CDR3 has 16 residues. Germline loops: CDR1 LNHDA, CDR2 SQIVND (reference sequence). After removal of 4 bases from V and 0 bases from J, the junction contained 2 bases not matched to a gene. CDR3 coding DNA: TGTGCCAGTAGTACTAGCGGGGGCTCGAACACCGGGGAGCTGTTTTTT. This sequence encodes CASSTSGGSNTGELFF.

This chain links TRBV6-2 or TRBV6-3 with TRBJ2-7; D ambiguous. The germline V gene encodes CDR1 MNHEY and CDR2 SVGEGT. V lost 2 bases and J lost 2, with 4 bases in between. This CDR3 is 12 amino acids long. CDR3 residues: CASSYTTYEQYF. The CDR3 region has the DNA TGTGCCAGCAGTTACACAACCTACGAGCAGTACTTC.